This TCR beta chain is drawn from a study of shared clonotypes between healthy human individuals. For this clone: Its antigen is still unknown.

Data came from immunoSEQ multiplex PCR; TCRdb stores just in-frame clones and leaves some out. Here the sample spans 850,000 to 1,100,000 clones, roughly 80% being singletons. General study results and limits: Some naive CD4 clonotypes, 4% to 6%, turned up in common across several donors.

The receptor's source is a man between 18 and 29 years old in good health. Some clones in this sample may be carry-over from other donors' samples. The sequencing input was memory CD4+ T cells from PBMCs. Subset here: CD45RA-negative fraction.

The CDR3 is CATSRVGAREQYF. In DNA form, the CDR3 reads TGTGCCACCAGCAGAGTAGGGGCTAGGGAGCAGTACTTC. The chain employs TRBV15 and TRBJ2-7; tentatively, D is TRBD1 (5 bases). CDR1 is LNHNV, CDR2 YYDKDF, per germline (reference sequence). The CDR3 sequence is 13 residues long. Trimming took 1 base from V and 7 from J, leaving 11 bases between them. The full variable domain, in which reference TRBV15 and TRBJ2-7 provide the parts outside the CDR3, is DAMVIQNPRYQVTQFGKPVTLSCSQTLNHNVMYWYQQKSSQAPKLLFHYYDKDFNNEADTPDNFQSRRPNTSFCFLDIRSPGLGDTAMYLCATSRVGAREQYFGPGTRLTVT.